Given below is one T cell receptor beta chain in context. What it recognizes is unknown. High-throughput TCR beta sequencing covered peripheral CD8+ and CD4+ T cells. Control patients had untreated stable or active relapsing-remitting multiple sclerosis by revised McDonald criteria. The CDR3 length is 13 residues. Deletions cut 9 bases from V and 5 bases from J, with 13 bases between. Germline V CDR1 and CDR2: KGHDR, SFDVKD. The sample belongs to a study of CD8 T cells in Susac syndrome. RNA, at roughly 0.5 to 1 ug, was reverse transcribed with random hexamers. immunoSEQ multiplex PCR amplified TCR beta CDR3 across 54 Vbeta, 13 Jbeta. TCRdb used MiXCR to reprocess the immunoSEQ multiplex PCR reads, holding one entry per CDR3 protein. The sample lists fewer than 200,000 distinct CDR3 sequences, about 95% occurring once. Points from the study as a whole: The number of individuals included in the study's TCR sequencing and HLA analysis was acknowledged as relatively small.

The genes are TRBV24-1 and TRBJ1-5; perhaps TRBD1 as D (5 bases). This TCR was sampled from a human donor with multiple sclerosis. Sequenced sample: CD8+ T cells from PBMCs. In DNA form, the CDR3 reads TGTGCCACCTCCTTAGGGGATCATCAGCCCCAGCATTTT. It codes for CATSLGDHQPQHF.